This is a list of T cell receptor beta chains from one sample in a study of blood T cell repertoires in COVID-19. Produced via immunoSEQ multiplex PCR; TCRdb's table is partial and in-frame only. The sample contains some 69,000 clones, roughly 90% of which appear only once. What was sequenced was peripheral blood. Receptors originate from a man aged 60-69 years with acute or convalescent COVID-19. Each CDR3 is given with its conserved first and last residue. Fields, in order: CDR3 protein, CDR3 DNA, clone size, D gene, J gene, V gene. D genes are given only for firm matches. Only some rows state a clone size, as once, few, many or a class for expanded clones.

CASSQEPGLSGNTIYF | TGCGCCAGCAGCCAAGAACCAGGGCTCTCTGGAAACACCATATATTTT | - | - | TRBJ1-3 | TRBV4-1
CASTTDRTSYEQYF | TGCGCCAGCACCACCGACAGGACCTCCTACGAGCAGTACTTC | - | - | TRBJ2-7 | TRBV5-1
CASRRGIIAVAEAFF | TGTGCCAGCAGGAGAGGGATTATTGCTGTGGCTGAAGCTTTCTTT | - | - | TRBJ1-1 | TRBV27
CASSPAGLTNEQFF | TGTGCCAGCAGCCCGGCGGGACTGACCAATGAGCAGTTCTTC | - | - | TRBJ2-1 | TRBV3-1/TRBV3-2
CASSAQRQGYEQYF | TGTGCCAGCAGCGCCCAGAGACAGGGCTACGAGCAGTACTTC | - | TRBD1 | TRBJ2-7 | TRBV9
CASSSFYGYTF | TGCGCCAGCAGCTCCTTTTATGGCTACACCTTC | - | - | TRBJ1-2 | TRBV5-1
CASSRPGTGGDNSPLHF | TGTGCCAGCAGTAGGCCCGGGACAGGGGGTGACAATTCACCCCTCCACTTT | - | TRBD1 | TRBJ1-6 | TRBV27
CASWGGGQPQHF | TGTGCCTCATGGGGGGGCGGTCAGCCCCAGCATTTT | once | - | TRBJ1-5 | TRBV19
CASSFTGMETQYF | TGTGCCAGCAGCTTCACAGGGATGGAGACCCAGTACTTC | - | - | TRBJ2-5 | TRBV7-3
CASSSTADGYTF | TGTGCCAGCAGTTCTACAGCAGATGGCTACACCTTC | once | - | TRBJ1-2 | TRBV2
CASSEGQDYGYTF | TGTGCCAGCAGTGAAGGGCAGGACTATGGCTACACCTTC | - | - | TRBJ1-2 | TRBV2
CASSVGSGGNTGELFF | TGTGCCAGCAGCGTAGGATCGGGGGGGAACACCGGGGAGCTGTTTTTT | - | TRBD2 | TRBJ2-2 | TRBV9
CASSLGGFNSPLHF | TGTGCCAGCAGCTTGGGAGGGTTTAATTCACCCCTCCACTTT | - | - | TRBJ1-6 | TRBV5-8
CASSIDGRGSEQYF | TGTGCCAGTAGTATTGACGGGCGGGGGAGCGAGCAGTACTTC | - | TRBD2 | TRBJ2-7 | TRBV19
CASSTTGGKYEQYF | TGTGCCAGTAGTACAACAGGGGGCAAGTACGAGCAGTACTTC | - | TRBD1 | TRBJ2-7 | TRBV19
CASSRGPFGGEQYF | TGTGCCAGTAGTAGGGGGCCTTTCGGAGGCGAGCAGTACTTC | - | - | TRBJ2-7 | TRBV19
CASSLAAGSVNTIYF | TGCGCCAGCAGCTTGGCGGCAGGGTCGGTCAACACCATATATTTT | - | - | TRBJ1-3 | TRBV5-1
CASSLGGEYNSPLHF | TGTGCCAGCAGCTTGGGGGGGGAATATAATTCACCCCTCCACTTT | - | - | TRBJ1-6 | TRBV5-4
CASSPLADTGELFF | TGTGCCAGCAGTCCCCTTGCGGACACCGGGGAGCTGTTTTTT | - | - | TRBJ2-2 | TRBV6-4
CASSARTATYGYTF | TGTGCCAGTAGTGCAAGGACAGCCACCTATGGCTACACCTTC | once | - | TRBJ1-2 | TRBV19
CATSESGEAYNEQFF | TGTGCCACCAGTGAGAGCGGGGAGGCCTACAATGAGCAGTTCTTC | - | TRBD2 | TRBJ2-1 | TRBV24-1
CASSPGVGARETQYF | TGTGCCAGCAGCCCAGGAGTGGGGGCGAGGGAGACCCAGTACTTC | - | - | TRBJ2-5 | TRBV9
CASSSNRGTGGTDTQYF | TGTGCCAGCAGTTCGAACCGCGGGACAGGAGGTACAGATACGCAGTATTTT | - | TRBD1 | TRBJ2-3 | TRBV27
CASGVQGAAEAFF | TGTGCTAGTGGGGTCCAGGGGGCGGCTGAAGCTTTCTTT | - | TRBD1 | TRBJ1-1 | TRBV12-5
CASSDPGGSGTQYF | TGCGCCAGCAGCGATCCAGGGGGTTCCGGGACCCAGTACTTC | few | TRBD1 | TRBJ2-5 | TRBV5-1
CATSRGGTGDEKLFF | TGTGCCACCAGCAGAGGAGGAACAGGGGATGAAAAACTGTTTTTT | once | TRBD1 | TRBJ1-4 | TRBV15
CASSQVATSGVHSSYNEQFF | TGTGCCAGCAGCCAAGTTGCGACTAGCGGGGTACATAGCTCCTACAATGAGCAGTTCTTC | - | TRBD2 | TRBJ2-1 | TRBV4-2
CSVTTGRNSPLHF | TGCAGCGTTACGACAGGGCGCAATTCACCCCTCCACTTT | - | TRBD1 | TRBJ1-6 | TRBV29-1
CASGLTGNTEAFF | TGTGCTAGTGGTTTGACCGGGAACACTGAAGCTTTCTTT | - | - | TRBJ1-1 | TRBV12-5
CASSYIDDGRDEQYF | TGTGCCAGCAGTTACATAGACGACGGCAGGGACGAGCAGTACTTC | - | - | TRBJ2-7 | TRBV2
CASSQDRPTTGNEQFF | TGTGCCAGCAGCCAAGATCGGCCGACAACTGGGAATGAGCAGTTCTTC | - | - | TRBJ2-1 | TRBV3-1/TRBV3-2
CASRTHPAGDTEAFF | TGTGCCAGCAGGACCCACCCGGCAGGGGACACTGAAGCTTTCTTT | - | - | TRBJ1-1 | TRBV2
CASSDESRGIYGYTF | TGTGCCAGCAGTGACGAATCCAGGGGCATCTATGGCTACACCTTC | few | - | TRBJ1-2 | TRBV6-1
CASSFKGGEVLEKLFF | TGCGCCAGCAGCTTTAAAGGGGGCGAAGTTCTTGAAAAACTGTTTTTT | - | TRBD1 | TRBJ1-4 | TRBV5-1
CASRNKGLSGEKLFF | TGTGCCAGCAGAAACAAGGGACTGTCGGGGGAAAAACTGTTTTTT | - | - | TRBJ1-4 | TRBV6-5
CAWSAQVWGQGKYEQYF | TGTGCCTGGAGTGCCCAGGTGTGGGGACAGGGAAAGTACGAGCAGTACTTC | - | TRBD1 | TRBJ2-7 | TRBV30
CASSSREAGATDTQYF | TGCGCCAGCAGCTCGCGTGAGGCGGGGGCAACAGATACGCAGTATTTT | once | - | TRBJ2-3 | TRBV5-1
CASSLQTVEQFF | TGTGCCAGCAGCTTACAGACAGTTGAGCAGTTCTTC | - | - | TRBJ2-1 | TRBV7-9
CASSGSTGSNQPQHF | TGTGCCAGCAGTGGCTCTACAGGGTCCAATCAGCCCCAGCATTTT | - | - | TRBJ1-5 | TRBV2
CATSRLTGGYAEAFF | TGTGCCACCAGCAGACTAACAGGGGGATACGCTGAAGCTTTCTTT | - | TRBD1 | TRBJ1-1 | TRBV15
CASSVGGGPDTQYF | TGTGCCAGCAGCGTAGGAGGGGGACCAGATACGCAGTATTTT | - | - | TRBJ2-3 | TRBV9
CASLGLGGNTIYF | TGTGCCAGCTTGGGACTCGGAGGAAACACCATATATTTT | - | - | TRBJ1-3 | TRBV18
CATESTGPFYGYTF | TGTGCCACAGAATCGACAGGGCCTTTCTATGGCTACACCTTC | - | TRBD1 | TRBJ1-2 | TRBV19
CASNPTGAGNTIYF | TGTGCCAGCAATCCGACAGGGGCTGGAAACACCATATATTTT | - | TRBD1 | TRBJ1-3 | TRBV6-5
CASSVARAYEQYF | TGTGCCAGCAGTGTAGCCAGGGCCTACGAGCAGTACTTC | - | - | TRBJ2-7 | TRBV2
CASSSRQGVFASAHGYTF | TGTGCCAGCAGTTCGCGACAGGGAGTCTTTGCCTCCGCTCATGGCTACACCTTC | - | TRBD1 | TRBJ1-2 | TRBV7-2
CASSTQGSSPLHF | TGTGCCAGTAGTACGCAGGGGTCTTCACCCCTCCACTTT | - | - | TRBJ1-6 | TRBV19
CASKWSSYEQYF | TGTGCCAGCAAGTGGAGCTCCTACGAGCAGTACTTC | - | - | TRBJ2-7 | TRBV6-5
CATSDISGNTIYF | TGTGCCACCAGTGACATCTCTGGAAACACCATATATTTT | - | - | TRBJ1-3 | TRBV24-1
CASSLWPTGEVYNEQFF | TGTGCCAGCAGCTTATGGCCTACGGGAGAAGTGTACAATGAGCAGTTCTTC | - | - | TRBJ2-1 | TRBV7-9
CASRLAVQAYGYTF | TGTGCAAGTCGCTTGGCCGTACAGGCCTATGGCTACACCTTC | - | - | TRBJ1-2 | TRBV12-2
CASSVTEDTEAFF | TGTGCCAGCAGCGTGACGGAGGACACTGAAGCTTTCTTT | once | - | TRBJ1-1 | TRBV9
CASSSPGAGTQYF | TGTGCCAGCAGTTCCCCAGGGGCGGGTACGCAGTATTTT | - | - | TRBJ2-3 | TRBV6-5
CASSTDSGGSYNEQFF | TGCGCCAGCAGCACGGATTCAGGGGGCTCTTACAATGAGCAGTTCTTC | - | TRBD1 | TRBJ2-1 | TRBV5-1
CASSYSEKGNEQFF | TGTGCCAGCAGTTACTCTGAAAAGGGGAATGAGCAGTTCTTC | - | - | TRBJ2-1 | TRBV6-5
CASSVGEYEQYF | TGTGCCAGCAGCGTAGGAGAATACGAGCAGTACTTC | - | - | TRBJ2-7 | TRBV9
CASSLADTQYF | TGTGCCAGCAGTTTGGCCGATACGCAGTATTTT | - | - | TRBJ2-3 | TRBV27
CASSLSSYGYTF | TGTGCCAGCAGCTTATCCAGCTATGGCTACACCTTC | - | - | TRBJ1-2 | TRBV7-2
CASSLGTSGGAIGRNEQFF | TGTGCCAGCAGCTTAGGGACTAGCGGGGGGGCGATCGGCAGGAATGAGCAGTTCTTC | - | TRBD2 | TRBJ2-1 | TRBV7-9